This T cell receptor beta chain was sequenced for a study of blood T cell repertoires in COVID-19. Study context: The study drew acute and convalescent COVID-19 samples from the United States, Italy and Spain.

Trimming took 1 base from V and 8 from J, leaving 9 bases between them. Germline V gene sequence: CDR1 SGHAT, CDR2 FQNNGV. This CDR3 is 13 amino acids long. Sequencing was performed with immunoSEQ multiplex PCR; in TCRdb, only in-frame clones are kept and a portion is missing. This table has fewer than 200,000 clones, 70% to 85% appearing once. Sequencing was carried out using PBMCs or T cells enriched from blood (not recorded which). The chain joins TRBV11-2 to TRBJ2-1; no clear D. The receptor's source is a woman between 50 and 59 years old who had recovered from COVID-19. The DNA of the CDR3 is TGTGCCAGCAGCTTAGGGGCAGAGTATGAGCAGTTCTTC. This codes for CASSLGAEYEQFF.